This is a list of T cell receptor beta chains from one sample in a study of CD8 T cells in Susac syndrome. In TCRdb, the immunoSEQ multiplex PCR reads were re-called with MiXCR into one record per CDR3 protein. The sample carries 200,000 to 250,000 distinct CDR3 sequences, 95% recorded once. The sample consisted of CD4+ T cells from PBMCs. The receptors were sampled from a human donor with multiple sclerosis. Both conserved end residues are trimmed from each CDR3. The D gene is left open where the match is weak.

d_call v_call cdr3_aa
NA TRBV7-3 ASSPLPEQY
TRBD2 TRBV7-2 ASSSLGGSENIQY
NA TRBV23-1 ASSPELRRIDTQY
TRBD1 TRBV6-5 ASREWGTGNEKLF
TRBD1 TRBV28 ASRRQGAETQY
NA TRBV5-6 ASRAGTKGELF
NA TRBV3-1 ASSQVNRPYEQY
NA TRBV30 AWRENRNQPQH
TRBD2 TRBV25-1 ASQLQVAGLFHQETQY
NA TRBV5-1 ASSLVGVNTEAF
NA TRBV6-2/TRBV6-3 ASSYRRDSPLH
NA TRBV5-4 ASSLALRSGANVLT
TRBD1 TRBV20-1 SAWRGTGNSPLH
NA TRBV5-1 ASSFMTDMNTEAF
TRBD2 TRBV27 ASSIQLAEIYNEQF
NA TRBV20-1 SAPGWGKGQETQY
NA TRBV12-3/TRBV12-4 ASSLGGSLGYGYT
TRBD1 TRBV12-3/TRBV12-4 ASSLRQGAGYEQY
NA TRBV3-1 ASSPRGTAPGNEQF
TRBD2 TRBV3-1 ASSFRLAGDPDTQY
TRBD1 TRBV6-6 ASRGQGGTEAF
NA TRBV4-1 ASSQEPPPVITDTQY